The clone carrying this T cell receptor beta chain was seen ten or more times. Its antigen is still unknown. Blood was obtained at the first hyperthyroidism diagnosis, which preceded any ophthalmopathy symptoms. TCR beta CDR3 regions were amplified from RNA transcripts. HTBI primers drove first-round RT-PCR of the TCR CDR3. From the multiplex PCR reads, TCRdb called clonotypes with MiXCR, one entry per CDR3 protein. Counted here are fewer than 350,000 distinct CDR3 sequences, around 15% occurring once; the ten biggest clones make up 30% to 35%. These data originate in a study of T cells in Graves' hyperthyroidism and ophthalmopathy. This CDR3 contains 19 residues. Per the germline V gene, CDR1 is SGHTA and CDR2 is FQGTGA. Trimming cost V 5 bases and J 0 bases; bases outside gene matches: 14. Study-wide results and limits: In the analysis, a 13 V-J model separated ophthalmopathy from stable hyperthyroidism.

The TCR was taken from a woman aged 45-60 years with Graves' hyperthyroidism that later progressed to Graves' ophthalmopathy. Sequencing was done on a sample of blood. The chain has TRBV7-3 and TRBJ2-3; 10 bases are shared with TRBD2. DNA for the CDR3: TGTGCCAGCAGCCCCTGGGGACTAGCGATTGGTAATAGCACAGATACGCAGTATTTT. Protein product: CASSPWGLAIGNSTDTQYF.